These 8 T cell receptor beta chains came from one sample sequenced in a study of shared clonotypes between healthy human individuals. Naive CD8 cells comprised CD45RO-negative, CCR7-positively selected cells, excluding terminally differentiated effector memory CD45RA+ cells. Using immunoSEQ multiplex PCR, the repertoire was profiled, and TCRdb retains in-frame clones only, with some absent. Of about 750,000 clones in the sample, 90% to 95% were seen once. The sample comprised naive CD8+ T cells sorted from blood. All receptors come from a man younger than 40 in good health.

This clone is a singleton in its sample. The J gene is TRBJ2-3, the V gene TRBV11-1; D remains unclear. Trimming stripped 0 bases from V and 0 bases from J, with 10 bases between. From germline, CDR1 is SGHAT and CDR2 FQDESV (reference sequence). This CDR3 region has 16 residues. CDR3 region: CASSLADSRSTDTQYF. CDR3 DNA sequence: TGTGCCAGCAGCTTAGCTGACTCTAGAAGCACAGATACGCAGTATTTT.

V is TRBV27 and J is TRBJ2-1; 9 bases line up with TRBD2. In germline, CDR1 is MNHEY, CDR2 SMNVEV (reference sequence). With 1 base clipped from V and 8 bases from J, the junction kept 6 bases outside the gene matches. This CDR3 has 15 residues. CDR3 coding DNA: TGTGCCAGCAGTTTATTGGGACTAGCAGTCGATGAGCAGTTCTTC. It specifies CASSLLGLAVDEQFF.

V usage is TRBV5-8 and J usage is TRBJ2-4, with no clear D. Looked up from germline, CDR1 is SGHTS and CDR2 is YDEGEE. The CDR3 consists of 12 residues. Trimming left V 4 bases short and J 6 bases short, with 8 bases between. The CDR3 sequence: CASSPFGNIQYF. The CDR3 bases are TGTGCCAGCAGCCCGTTTGGAAACATTCAGTACTTC. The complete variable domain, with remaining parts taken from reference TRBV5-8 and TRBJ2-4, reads EAGVTQSPTHLIKTRGQQATLRCSPISGHTSVYWYQQALGLGLQFLLWYDEGEERNRGNFPPRFSGRQFPNYSSELNVNALELEDSALYLCASSPFGNIQYFGAGTRLSVL.

CDR3 in amino acids: CASSQDPVTNYGYTF. For the CDR3, the DNA is TGCGCCAGCAGCCAAGACCCCGTGACTAACTATGGCTACACCTTC. This chain joins TRBV4-1 and TRBJ1-2; D is undetermined. The CDR3 sequence is 15 residues long. Trimming removed 0 bases at V and 0 bases at J, with 8 bases between. Germline V CDR1 and CDR2: MGHRA, YSYEKL.

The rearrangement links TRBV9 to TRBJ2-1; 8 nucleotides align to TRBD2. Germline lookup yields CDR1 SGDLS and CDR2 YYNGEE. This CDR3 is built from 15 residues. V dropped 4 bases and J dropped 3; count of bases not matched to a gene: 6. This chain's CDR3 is CASSPRGGLYNEQFF. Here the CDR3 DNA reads TGTGCCAGCAGCCCTCGGGGGGGACTCTACAATGAGCAGTTCTTC.

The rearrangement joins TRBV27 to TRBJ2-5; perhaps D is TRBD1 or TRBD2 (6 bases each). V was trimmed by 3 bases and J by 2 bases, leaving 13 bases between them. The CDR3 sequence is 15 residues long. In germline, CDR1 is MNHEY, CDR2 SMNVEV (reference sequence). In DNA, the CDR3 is TGTGCCAGCAGTTTGGGGGGCCGAGGGCAAGAGACCCAGTACTTC. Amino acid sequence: CASSLGGRGQETQYF.

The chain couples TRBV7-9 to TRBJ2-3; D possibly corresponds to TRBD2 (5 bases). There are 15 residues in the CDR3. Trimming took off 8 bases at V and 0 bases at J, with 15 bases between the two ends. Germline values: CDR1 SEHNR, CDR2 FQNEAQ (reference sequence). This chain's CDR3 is CASVPAVPSTDTQYF. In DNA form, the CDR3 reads TGTGCCAGCGTACCAGCGGTACCTAGCACAGATACGCAGTATTTT.

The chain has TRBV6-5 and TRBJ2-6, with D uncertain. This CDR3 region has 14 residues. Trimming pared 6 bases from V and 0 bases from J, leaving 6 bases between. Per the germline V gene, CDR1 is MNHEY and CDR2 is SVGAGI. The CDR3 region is CASSVSSGANVLTF. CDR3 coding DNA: TGTGCCAGCAGCGTGAGCTCTGGGGCCAACGTCCTGACTTTC.